Below are 19 T cell receptor beta chains sequenced from a single sample in a study of beta chain features in type 1 diabetes. Their recognized antigens are unknown. Study outcomes and limitations: TCRB CDR3s were moderately but significantly shorter in Type 1 diabetes patients in all four CD4+ subsets.

Of the isolated RNA, all was reverse transcribed, and so the sequenced material was expressed TCRB transcripts. Assay: immunoSEQ multiplex PCR; the TCRdb copy retains only in-frame clones and omits some. The sample holds more than 120,000 clones, about 13% seen once. Specimen: central memory CD4+ T cells from blood. The receptors stem from a man aged 18 to 30 with type 1 diabetes.

The chain has TRBV30 and TRBJ1-2; no clear D gene. The germline V and J ends were trimmed by 4 bases and 8 bases, with 17 bases remaining between them. This CDR3 comprises 13 residues. The germline V gene encodes CDR1 GTSNPN and CDR2 SVGIG (reference sequence). Written as DNA, the CDR3 is TGTGCCTGGACCCTGATGGCGCTTGAGGGCTACACCTTC. As protein: CAWTLMALEGYTF.

This clone appeared a few times. Distinct nucleotide sequences in the sample also encode this CDR3. J is TRBJ1-2 and V is TRBV7-2; D unclear. V was shortened by 2 bases and J by 5 bases, with 6 bases between the two germline ends. Germline V lookup: CDR1 SGHTA, CDR2 FQGNSA. The CDR3 is 12 residues long. CDR3 bases: TGTGCCAGCAGCTTATTGGGGTATGGCTACACCTTC. Protein: CASSLLGYGYTF.

The chain combines TRBV9 with TRBJ1-1; the D gene is possibly TRBD1 (5 bases). The CDR3 runs to 13 residues. Trimming removed 3 bases at V and 6 bases at J, with 12 bases between. Per the germline V gene, CDR1 is SGDLS and CDR2 is YYNGEE. This CDR3 is CASSADSFSEAFF. The CDR3 region has the DNA TGTGCCAGCAGCGCAGACAGCTTTTCTGAAGCTTTCTTT.

This clone was seen repeatedly, ten times or more. The chain is built from TRBV9 and TRBJ1-4, with unresolved D. The CDR3 runs to 14 residues. Germline V lookup: CDR1 SGDLS, CDR2 YYNGEE. Trimming shortened V by 0 bases and J by 7 bases, and 10 bases separated the two germline ends. The CDR3 bases are TGTGCCAGCAGCGTAGACCGACGGGCTGAAAAACTGTTTTTT. It translates to CASSVDRRAEKLFF.

The J gene is TRBJ2-7, the V gene TRBV10-3; TRBD2 agrees at 8 bases. The germline gives CDR1 ENHRY, CDR2 SYGVKD. CDR3 length equals 16 residues. Germline trimming cut 3 bases from V and 1 base from J; bases unmatched to any gene: 8. The DNA for the CDR3 is TGTGCCATCAGTGACCAGGCCAGCGGGGGATCCTACGAGCAGTACTTC. Amino acids: CAISDQASGGSYEQYF.

This clone turned up a few times. This chain links TRBV10-3 with TRBJ2-7, with 9 bases that match TRBD1. The length of the CDR3 is 13 residues. The V segment lost 10 bases and the J segment 5 bases; nucleotides outside the gene matches: 9. Germline CDR1 and CDR2: ENHRY and SYGVKD. The CDR3 region is CATEGQGTNEQYF. The CDR3, as DNA: TGTGCCACCGAGGGACAGGGTACGAACGAGCAGTACTTC.

In this sample, this clone turned up a few times. The J gene is TRBJ1-1, the V gene TRBV29-1; the D is unclear. The CDR3 loop spans 11 amino acids. The V and J ends lost 0 bases and 7 bases respectively, with 6 bases between them. Germline assignment: CDR1 SQVTM and CDR2 ANQGSEA. The CDR3 coding sequence is TGCAGCGTTGAAGATCCCCTTGAAGCTTTCTTT. Residues: CSVEDPLEAFF.

The chain joins TRBV28 to TRBJ2-7; D not certain. The germline V and J ends were trimmed by 3 bases and 0 bases, with 12 bases remaining between them. The CDR3 has 15 residues. Per germline, CDR1 MDHEN and CDR2 SYDVKM. CDR3 loop: CASSFGVRASYEQYF. CDR3 nucleotides: TGTGCCAGCAGTTTTGGGGTACGGGCCTCCTACGAGCAGTACTTC.

The chain combines TRBV28 with TRBJ2-6; no definite D call. This CDR3 is 13 amino acids long. The ends were cut back, 2 bases at V and 4 bases at J, with 3 bases in the middle. In germline, CDR1 is MDHEN, CDR2 SYDVKM. The CDR3 region is CASSLVGANVLTF. CDR3 coding DNA: TGTGCCAGCAGTTTAGTGGGGGCCAACGTCCTGACTTTC.

The V gene is TRBV2, the J gene TRBJ2-5, with D possibly being TRBD1 (6 bases). The germline V gene has CDR1 SNHLY and CDR2 FYNNEI. Trimming removed 7 bases from V and 3 bases from J, with 12 bases in between. This CDR3 contains 13 residues. As DNA, the CDR3 is TGTGCCAGCACGGGTCGACAGGAAGAGACCCAGTACTTC. It specifies CASTGRQEETQYF.

This clone has a handful of counts. This chain joins TRBV5-1 and TRBJ1-4; perhaps TRBD1 as D (5 bases). The V and J ends lost 2 bases and 4 bases respectively, with 9 bases between them. The CDR3 is made up of 14 amino acids. The germline V gene encodes CDR1 SGHRS and CDR2 YFSETQ. Here the CDR3 reads CASSFGTNNEKLFF. CDR3 coding DNA: TGCGCCAGCAGCTTCGGGACCAATAATGAAAAACTGTTTTTT.

In this sample, this clone turned up many times. The chain links TRBV4-2 to TRBJ1-6; 9 bases match TRBD1. Per germline, CDR1 LGHNA and CDR2 YNFKEQ. J was trimmed by 9 bases and V by 0 bases; bases with no gene match: 3. The CDR3 is made up of 15 amino acids. Here the CDR3 reads CASSQEDRGSSPLHF. In nucleotides, the CDR3 is TGTGCCAGCAGCCAAGAGGACAGGGGTAGTTCACCCCTCCACTTT.

The CDR3 DNA sequence: TGTGCCAGCAGTTTAGATTGGGGCCGCAACACTGAAGCTTTCTTT. Encoded protein: CASSLDWGRNTEAFF. The chain couples TRBV27 to TRBJ1-1; TRBD1 might be the D (5 bases). The germline CDR1 and CDR2 sequences are MNHEY and SMNVEV (reference sequence). The CDR3 has 15 residues. With 2 bases removed from V and 2 bases from J, the gap between germline ends came to 12 bases.

A note on this clone: This same CDR3 is encoded by further DNA sequences in the sample. The chain links TRBV28 to TRBJ1-2, with 11 bases aligning to TRBD1. CDR3 length: 14 amino acids. The V gene end was trimmed by 7 bases and the J gene end by 5 bases; junction bases not matched to a gene: 6. The germline CDR1 and CDR2 sequences are MDHEN and SYDVKM. Here the CDR3 DNA reads TGTGCCAGCACCCCCGGACAGGGGGCGTATGGCTACACCTTC. Its translation is CASTPGQGAYGYTF.

Remarks on this clone: The same CDR3 arises from other DNA sequences in this sample as well. The rearrangement uses TRBV18 and TRBJ1-1, with TRBD1 as a possible D gene (6 bases). The germline V gene has CDR1 KGHSH and CDR2 LQKENI. This CDR3 is built from 14 residues. V lost 3 bases and J 5 bases, leaving 13 bases between the germline ends. This CDR3 reads CASSPQGQVTEAFF. CDR3 coding DNA: TGTGCCAGCTCACCTCAGGGGCAGGTGACTGAAGCTTTCTTT.

The rearrangement links TRBV30 to TRBJ1-3, with no clear D. The CDR3 loop spans 16 amino acids. Deletions cut 1 base from V and 0 bases from J, with 13 bases between. CDR1 GTSNPN and CDR2 SVGIG come from the germline V gene (reference sequence). The CDR3 spells CAWSGVAGYSGNTIYF. CDR3 nucleotides: TGTGCCTGGAGTGGGGTTGCGGGATACTCTGGAAACACCATATATTTT.

J is TRBJ2-6 and V is TRBV10-3, with D unclear. This CDR3 contains 17 residues. Germline V gene data show CDR1 as ENHRY and CDR2 as SYGVKD. Trimming left V 0 bases short and J 2 bases short, with 11 bases between. The CDR3 nucleotides are TGTGCCATCAGTGAGTCTCCAACAGTTCCTGGGGCCAACGTCCTGACTTTC. Translated: CAISESPTVPGANVLTF.

This clone came up a few times. Just one base apart from a much larger clone, this may be a read error. V and J are TRBV28 and TRBJ1-6, with no clear D. Germline CDR1 is MDHEN and CDR2 is SYDVKM. CDR3 length equals 15 residues. This chain's CDR3 is CAISFTVTNNSPLHF. The DNA of the CDR3 is TGTGCCATCAGTTTTACGGTAACGAATAATTCACCCCTCCACTTT. The entire variable domain, with the rest obtained from reference TRBV28 and TRBJ1-6, is as follows: DVKVTQSSRYLVKRTGEKVFLECVQDMDHENMFWYRQDPGLGLRLIYFSYDVKMKEKGDIPEGYSVSREKKERFSLILESASTNQTSMYLCAISFTVTNNSPLHFGNGTRLTVT.

This clone was seen only a few times. This chain joins TRBV10-3 and TRBJ2-7, with unresolved D. The germline V and J ends were trimmed by 3 bases and 3 bases, with 3 bases remaining between them. The CDR3 length is 11 residues. Germline CDR1 reads ENHRY; CDR2 reads SYGVKD. DNA of the CDR3: TGTGCCATCAGTGACAGCTACGAGCAGTACTTC. Its protein is CAISDSYEQYF.